The 21 T cell receptor beta chains reported below all come from one sample, sequenced in a study of PD-L1 blockade in urothelial cancer. As for time point: peripheral blood 6 weeks after treatment start. Some clones are missing from TCRdb's copy, which holds only in-frame ones; the method was immunoSEQ multiplex PCR. The data contain just over 40,000 clones, around 83% of them singletons. Sequences were derived from PBMCs, sampled around atezolizumab (anti-PD-L1) treatment. The receptors were gathered from a man between 65 and 85 years old with urothelial cancer.

The chain carries TRBV6-1 and TRBJ2-2, with 7 nucleotides matching TRBD2. The CDR3 extends over 14 amino acids. Looked up from germline, CDR1 is MNHNS and CDR2 is SASEGT. V was clipped by 0 bases and J by 6 bases; unmatched bases: 1. The CDR3 sequence is CASSEARGSGELFF. In nucleotides, the CDR3 is TGTGCCAGCAGTGAAGCGCGGGGGTCCGGGGAGCTGTTTTTT.

V usage is TRBV6-1 and J usage is TRBJ2-7; the match to TRBD2 covers 8 bases. With 6 bases clipped from V and 0 bases from J, the junction kept 7 bases outside the gene matches. In germline, CDR1 is MNHNS, CDR2 SASEGT. The CDR3 length is 15 residues. Here the CDR3 reads CASSLLADSSYEQYF. DNA of the CDR3: TGTGCCAGCAGCCTACTAGCGGATAGCTCCTACGAGCAGTACTTC.

J is TRBJ2-3 and V is TRBV28; possible D gene TRBD2, 5 bases. CDR3 length equals 13 residues. From germline, CDR1 is MDHEN and CDR2 SYDVKM. V was cut by 7 bases and J by 1 base, with 9 bases left in between. CDR3 coding DNA: TGTGCCAGCACTACAGCGGGCACAGATACGCAGTATTTT. It specifies CASTTAGTDTQYF.

The genes are TRBV4-1 and TRBJ1-3; perhaps TRBD1 as D (6 bases). Trimming left V 0 bases short and J 0 bases short, with 9 bases between. Per germline, CDR1 MGHRA and CDR2 YSYEKL. CDR3 length equals 16 residues. This chain's CDR3 is CASSQDDRISGNTIYF. The DNA of the CDR3 is TGCGCCAGCAGCCAAGACGACAGGATCTCTGGAAACACCATATATTTT.

The chain uses TRBV12-5 and TRBJ2-7; weak D call: TRBD1 (5 bases). Trimming stripped 2 bases from V and 6 bases from J, with 11 bases between. This CDR3 region has 13 residues. Germline values: CDR1 LGHNT, CDR2 FRNRAP. The CDR3 here is CASGLTGSAEQYF. The CDR3 nucleotides read TGTGCTAGTGGTTTGACAGGATCCGCCGAGCAGTACTTC.

This chain connects TRBV11-3 to TRBJ2-3; D is perhaps TRBD2 (5 bases). The CDR3 extends over 15 amino acids. The germline V and J ends were trimmed by 1 base and 1 base, with 9 bases remaining between them. CDR1 is SGHNT and CDR2 is YENEEA in the germline V gene. CDR3 nucleotides: TGTGCCAGCAGCTTAGGGAGCGGTGGCACAGATACGCAGTATTTT. Translated, it gives CASSLGSGGTDTQYF.

The J gene is TRBJ2-7, the V gene TRBV6-1, with a possible D match to TRBD1 (5 bases). The CDR3 runs 14 residues. CDR1 and CDR2 from the germline V gene are MNHNS and SASEGT. Between the trimmed V and J ends, which lost 2 bases and 3 bases, there was a span of 11 bases. DNA for the CDR3: TGTGCCAGCAGTGAAAATTGGGGCCGCTACGAGCAGTACTTC. Translation: CASSENWGRYEQYF.

V usage is TRBV29-1 and J usage is TRBJ2-1; no firm D call. This CDR3 comprises 11 residues. Trimming took 7 bases from V and 8 from J, leaving 12 bases between them. CDR1 is SQVTM, CDR2 ANQGSEA, per germline. Written as DNA, the CDR3 is TGCAGCGCCCACAGTGTTGATGAGCAGTTCTTC. Its protein is CSAHSVDEQFF.

V and J are TRBV9 and TRBJ2-7; perhaps TRBD1 as D (7 bases). This CDR3 comprises 15 residues. The germline V and J ends were trimmed by 0 bases and 5 bases, with 15 bases remaining between them. Germline CDR1 reads SGDLS; CDR2 reads YYNGEE. CDR3 bases: TGTGCCAGCAGCGTAGGTCCAGGGGGAGGCCACGAGCAGTACTTC. It specifies CASSVGPGGGHEQYF.

This clone has only one observation. The chain links TRBV2 to TRBJ2-3; D gene ambiguous. This CDR3 is 12 amino acids long. CDR1 and CDR2 from the germline V gene are SNHLY and FYNNEI. The ends were cut back, 7 bases at V and 4 bases at J, with 9 bases in the middle. The CDR3 sequence: CASTPSADTQYF. CDR3 DNA: TGTGCCAGCACACCCTCGGCAGATACGCAGTATTTT.

The chain has TRBV6-6 and TRBJ1-1; TRBD1 might be the D (6 bases). V lost 7 bases and J lost 1, with 13 bases in between. This CDR3 comprises 14 residues. CDR1 is MNHNY, CDR2 SVGAGI, per germline (reference sequence). CDR3: CASIGWTENTEAFF. CDR3 DNA: TGTGCCAGCATAGGATGGACAGAGAACACTGAAGCTTTCTTT.

V usage is TRBV6-1 and J usage is TRBJ2-3; 9 bases fit TRBD2. Unmatched junction bases numbered 6, after V lost 4 bases and J lost 7 bases. Germline CDR1 and CDR2: MNHNS and SASEGT. CDR3 length equals 14 residues. The CDR3 region has the DNA TGTGCCAGCAGTGCCTTAGCGGGAGACCATACGCAGTATTTT. Encoded protein: CASSALAGDHTQYF.

By share, this clone ranks as medium-sized. The chain carries TRBV21-1 and TRBJ2-1; the table calls TRBD2, which could not be checked here. TRBV21-1 is described as a pseudogene. This CDR3 contains 19 residues. The CDR3 sequence: CASSRIRSSGGPPYNEQFF. The CDR3 coding sequence is TGTGCCAGCAGCAGAATTAGGAGTAGCGGGGGCCCCCCCTACAATGAGCAGTTCTTC.

This chain uses TRBV2 with TRBJ2-5; TRBD2 agrees at 12 bases. V trimming: 2 bases; J trimming: 4 bases; junction bases outside the gene matches: 5. Germline V gives CDR1 SNHLY, CDR2 FYNNEI. This CDR3 is 16 amino acids long. CDR3 DNA sequence: TGTGCCAGCAGTGAAAGCCTAGCGGGAGGGGGAGAGACCCAGTACTTC. Amino acid sequence: CASSESLAGGGETQYF. Looking up the rest from reference TRBV2 and TRBJ2-5 gives the full variable domain: EPEVTQTPSHQVTQMGQEVILRCVPISNHLYFYWYRQILGQKVEFLVSFYNNEISEKSEIFDDQFSVERPDGSNFTLKIRSTKLEDSAMYFCASSESLAGGGETQYFGPGTRLLVL.

This clone has just a few counts. The chain recombines TRBV9 with TRBJ1-5, with 10 bases aligning to TRBD1. V lost 7 bases to trimming and J lost 7 bases; unmatched junction nucleotides: 11. This CDR3 has 15 residues. In germline, CDR1 is SGDLS, CDR2 YYNGEE. CDR3: CASAPGTGERQPQHF. In nucleotides, the CDR3 is TGTGCCAGCGCCCCGGGGACAGGGGAAAGGCAGCCCCAGCATTTT.

The CDR3 here is CASSFRDTLRYQPQHF. In nucleotides, the CDR3 is TGTGCCAGCAGTTTCCGGGACACTCTAAGGTATCAGCCCCAGCATTTT. The V call is TRBV2, the J call TRBJ1-5, with D tentatively TRBD1 (6 bases). With 5 bases removed from V and 5 bases from J, the gap between germline ends came to 19 bases. The CDR3 is 16 amino acids. Germline V gene data show CDR1 as SNHLY and CDR2 as FYNNEI.

The rearrangement links TRBV29-1 to TRBJ2-3, with a possible D match to TRBD2 (6 bases). This CDR3 has 13 residues. Germline CDR1 SQVTM, CDR2 ANQGSEA. V lost 5 bases and J 0 bases, leaving 9 bases between the germline ends. The CDR3 coding sequence is TGCAGCGTTCGCGGGATGAGCACAGATACGCAGTATTTT. It encodes CSVRGMSTDTQYF.

The V gene is TRBV27, the J gene TRBJ2-1, with 11 bases identical to TRBD2. The CDR3 loop spans 17 amino acids. Looked up from germline, CDR1 is MNHEY and CDR2 is SMNVEV (reference sequence). V gave up 5 bases and J gave up 5 bases; unmatched junction bases: 11. The CDR3 bases are TGTGCCAGCAGTCGTTGGCTAGCGGGAGGCTGGAACAATGAGCAGTTCTTC. It codes for CASSRWLAGGWNNEQFF.

The genes are TRBV30 and TRBJ2-5; D is perhaps TRBD2 (5 bases). Trimming left V 0 bases short and J 4 bases short, with 12 bases between. Germline V gives CDR1 GTSNPN, CDR2 SVGIG (reference sequence). CDR3 length: 14 residues. The CDR3 nucleotides read TGTGCCTGGAGTGTGGGGATGGCGGGAGAGACCCAGTACTTC. Translated: CAWSVGMAGETQYF.

The chain carries TRBV5-5 and TRBJ2-7; 10 bases fit TRBD2. Germline trimming cut 3 bases from V and 3 bases from J; bases unmatched to any gene: 3. This CDR3 has 14 amino acids. Germline loops: CDR1 SGHKS, CDR2 YYEKEE (reference sequence). The CDR3 DNA sequence: TGTGCCAGCAGCTCGGGACTAGCGTACTACGAGCAGTACTTC. This gives the protein CASSSGLAYYEQYF.

V gene TRBV5-1 combines with J gene TRBJ1-5; 7 bases agree with TRBD1. The CDR3 totals 16 residues. Per germline, CDR1 SGHRS and CDR2 YFSETQ. V lost 0 bases to trimming and J lost 4 bases; unmatched junction nucleotides: 7. The CDR3 loop is CASSLETDRANQPQHF. The CDR3 DNA follows: TGCGCCAGCAGCTTGGAGACCGACAGGGCAAATCAGCCCCAGCATTTT.